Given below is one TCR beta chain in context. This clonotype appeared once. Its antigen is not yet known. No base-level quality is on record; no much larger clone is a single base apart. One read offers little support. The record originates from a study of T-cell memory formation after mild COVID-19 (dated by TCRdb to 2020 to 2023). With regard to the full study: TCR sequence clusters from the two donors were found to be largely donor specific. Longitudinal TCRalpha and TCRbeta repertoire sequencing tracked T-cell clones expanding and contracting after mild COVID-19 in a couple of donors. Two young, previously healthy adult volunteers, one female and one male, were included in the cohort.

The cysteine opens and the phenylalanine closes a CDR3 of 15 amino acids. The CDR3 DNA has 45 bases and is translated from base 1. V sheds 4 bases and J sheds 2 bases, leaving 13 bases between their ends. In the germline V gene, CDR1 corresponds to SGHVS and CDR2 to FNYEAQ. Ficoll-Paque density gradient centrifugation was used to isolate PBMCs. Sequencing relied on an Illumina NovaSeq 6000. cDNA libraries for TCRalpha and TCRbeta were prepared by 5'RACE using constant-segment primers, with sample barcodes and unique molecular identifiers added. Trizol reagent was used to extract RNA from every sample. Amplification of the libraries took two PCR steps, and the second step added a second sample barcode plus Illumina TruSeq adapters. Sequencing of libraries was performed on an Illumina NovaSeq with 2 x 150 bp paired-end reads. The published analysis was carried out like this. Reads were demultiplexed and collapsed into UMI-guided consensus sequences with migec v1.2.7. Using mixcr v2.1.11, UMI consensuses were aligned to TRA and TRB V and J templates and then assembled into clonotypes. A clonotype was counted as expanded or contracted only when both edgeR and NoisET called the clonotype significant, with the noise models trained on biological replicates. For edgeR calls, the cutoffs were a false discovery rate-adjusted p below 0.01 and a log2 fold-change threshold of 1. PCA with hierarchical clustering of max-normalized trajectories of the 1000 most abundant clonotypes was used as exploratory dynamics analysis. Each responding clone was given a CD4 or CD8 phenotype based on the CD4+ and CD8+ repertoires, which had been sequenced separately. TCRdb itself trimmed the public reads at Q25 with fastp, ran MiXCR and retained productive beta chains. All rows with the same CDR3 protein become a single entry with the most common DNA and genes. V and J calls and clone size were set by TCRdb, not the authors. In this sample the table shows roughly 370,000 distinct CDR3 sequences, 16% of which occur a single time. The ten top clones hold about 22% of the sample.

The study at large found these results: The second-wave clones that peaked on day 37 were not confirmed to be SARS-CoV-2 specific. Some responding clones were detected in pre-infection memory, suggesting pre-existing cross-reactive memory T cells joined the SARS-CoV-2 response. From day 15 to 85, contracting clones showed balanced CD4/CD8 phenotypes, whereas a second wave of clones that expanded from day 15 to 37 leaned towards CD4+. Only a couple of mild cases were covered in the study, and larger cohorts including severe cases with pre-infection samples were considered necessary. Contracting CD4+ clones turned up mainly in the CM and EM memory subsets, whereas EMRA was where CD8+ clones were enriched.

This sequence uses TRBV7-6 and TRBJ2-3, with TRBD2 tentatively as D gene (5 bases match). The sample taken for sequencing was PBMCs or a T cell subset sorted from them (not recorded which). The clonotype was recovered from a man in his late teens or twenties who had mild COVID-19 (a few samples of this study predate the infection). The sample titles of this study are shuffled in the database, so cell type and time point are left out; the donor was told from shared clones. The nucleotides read TGTGCCAGCAGCTCCACGGCCGGGGACACAGATACGCAGTATTTT. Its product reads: CASSSTAGDTDTQYF. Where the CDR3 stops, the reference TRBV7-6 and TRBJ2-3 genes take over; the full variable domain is GAGVSQSPRYKVTKRGQDVALRCDPISGHVSLYWYRQALGQGPEFLTYFNYEAQQDKSGLPNDRFSAERPEGSISTLTIQRTEQRDSAMYRCASSSTAGDTDTQYFGPGTRLTVL.